A single sample gave rise to the 22 T cell receptor beta chains below, sequenced in a study of blood T cell repertoires in COVID-19. Sequenced by immunoSEQ multiplex PCR; TCRdb stores in-frame clones only, minus some. The sample has approximately 30,000 clones, roughly nine tenths seen once. Source material: peripheral blood. These receptors were taken from a human donor in a cohort sampled during active COVID-19.

This chain joins TRBV7-9 and TRBJ1-6, with D possibly being TRBD1 (6 bases). The CDR3 extends over 13 amino acids. The V end was cut by 9 bases, the J end by 9 bases, with 15 bases between. The germline gives CDR1 SEHNR, CDR2 FQNEAQ (reference sequence). The CDR3 DNA sequence: TGTGCCAGTTCGGGACACGAGACTTCACCCCTCCACTTT. It codes for CASSGHETSPLHF. The whole variable domain, filled in from reference TRBV7-9 and TRBJ1-6, reads DTGVSQNPRHKITKRGQNVTFRCDPISEHNRLYWYRQTLGQGPEFLTYFQNEAQLEKSRLLSDRFSAERPKGSFSTLEIQRTEQGDSAMYLCASSGHETSPLHFGNGTRLTVT.

The V call is TRBV7-9, the J call TRBJ2-5, with D possibly being TRBD1 (5 bases). CDR1 is SEHNR, CDR2 FQNEAQ, per germline (reference sequence). The CDR3 is made up of 16 amino acids. The ends were cut back, 5 bases at V and 1 base at J, with 17 bases in the middle. The DNA of the CDR3 is TGTGCCAGCAGCCCCTACAGGACGACCATCCAAGAGACCCAGTACTTC. This encodes CASSPYRTTIQETQYF. Supplemented by reference TRBV7-9 and TRBJ2-5, the full variable domain reads DTGVSQNPRHKITKRGQNVTFRCDPISEHNRLYWYRQTLGQGPEFLTYFQNEAQLEKSRLLSDRFSAERPKGSFSTLEIQRTEQGDSAMYLCASSPYRTTIQETQYFGPGTRLLVL.

The V call is TRBV7-9, the J call TRBJ2-3, with TRBD2 matching over 11 bases. This CDR3 contains 15 residues. J lost 8 bases, V lost 1 base, and 5 bases had no gene match. The germline V gene encodes CDR1 SEHNR and CDR2 FQNEAQ (reference sequence). The CDR3 reads CASSLVAGGPGTQYF. CDR3 sequence (DNA): TGTGCCAGCAGCTTAGTAGCGGGAGGGCCGGGTACGCAGTATTTT.

The V and J genes are TRBV5-1 and TRBJ1-6, with TRBD1 identical over 7 bases. The germline CDR1 and CDR2 sequences are SGHRS and YFSETQ. This CDR3 region has 14 residues. Trimming cost V 0 bases and J 7 bases; bases outside gene matches: 1. The CDR3 spells CASSLARGNSPLHF. The CDR3 nucleotides read TGCGCCAGCAGCTTGGCCAGGGGGAATTCACCCCTCCACTTT. The variable domain in full, completed from reference TRBV5-1 and TRBJ1-6, reads KAGVTQTPRYLIKTRGQQVTLSCSPISGHRSVSWYQQTPGQGLQFLFEYFSETQRNKGNFPGRFSGRQFSNSRSEMNVSTLELGDSALYLCASSLARGNSPLHFGNGTRLTVT.

This clone occurred a few times. In DNA, the CDR3 is TGTGCCAGCAGTTTAGCCGCTGGAAACACCATATATTTT. Encoded protein: CASSLAAGNTIYF. V gene TRBV6-5 combines with J gene TRBJ1-3; D is ambiguous. V was pared by 4 bases and J by 2 bases, with 6 bases between. In germline, CDR1 is MNHEY, CDR2 SVGAGI. The CDR3 is made up of 13 amino acids.

The chain couples TRBV19 to TRBJ2-2; TRBD1 matches 7 bases. CDR1 and CDR2 from the germline V gene are LNHDA and SQIVND (reference sequence). CDR3 length: 14 residues. The V segment lost 5 bases and the J segment 5 bases; nucleotides outside the gene matches: 5. In DNA, the CDR3 is TGTGCCAGTAGTCCCGGACAGGCAACCGGGGAGCTGTTTTTT. This gives the protein CASSPGQATGELFF. The entire variable domain, with the rest obtained from reference TRBV19 and TRBJ2-2, is as follows: DGGITQSPKYLFRKEGQNVTLSCEQNLNHDAMYWYRQDPGQGLRLIYYSQIVNDFQKGDIAEGYSVSREKKESFPLTVTSAQKNPTAFYLCASSPGQATGELFFGEGSRLTVL.

V is TRBV3-1 (or the pseudogene TRBV3-2) and J is TRBJ1-1; D is ambiguous. The CDR3 is made up of 19 amino acids. Germline V gene sequence: CDR1 LGHDT, CDR2 YNNKEL (reference sequence). Trimming took off 0 bases at V and 5 bases at J, with 25 bases between the two ends. CDR3 sequence reads: CASSQERLDPERGKTEAFF. CDR3 nucleotide sequence: TGTGCCAGCAGCCAAGAAAGACTTGACCCGGAGAGAGGGAAGACTGAAGCTTTCTTT.

The CDR3 spells CATAILGRSNQPQHF. CDR3 in DNA: TGTGCCACTGCAATTTTGGGGCGAAGCAATCAGCCCCAGCATTTT. The chain uses TRBV19 and TRBJ1-5; perhaps TRBD1 as D (5 bases). V was pared by 10 bases and J by 1 base, with 17 bases between. The germline gives CDR1 LNHDA, CDR2 SQIVND (reference sequence). The CDR3 totals 15 residues. Combining the CDR3 with reference TRBV19 and TRBJ1-5 gives the whole variable domain DGGITQSPKYLFRKEGQNVTLSCEQNLNHDAMYWYRQDPGQGLRLIYYSQIVNDFQKGDIAEGYSVSREKKESFPLTVTSAQKNPTAFYLCATAILGRSNQPQHFGDGTRLSIL.

This clone has just one count. The chain couples TRBV27 to TRBJ1-4; D call uncertain. Germline V CDR1 and CDR2: MNHEY, SMNVEV (reference sequence). V shed 4 bases and J shed 5 bases, with 14 bases lying between them. This CDR3 comprises 15 residues. The CDR3 spells CASSSRGSSNEKLFF. The CDR3 DNA reads as TGTGCCAGCAGTTCTCGAGGGAGTTCAAATGAAAAACTGTTTTTT.

The rearrangement joins TRBV5-1 to TRBJ2-3, with 7 bases that match TRBD2. V shed 4 bases, J shed 2 bases, and the junction held 4 bases outside the gene matches. The CDR3 contains 14 residues. Germline CDR1 is SGHRS and CDR2 is YFSETQ. The CDR3 region is CASSGGGYTDTQYF. In DNA, the CDR3 is TGCGCCAGCAGCGGCGGGGGTTACACAGATACGCAGTATTTT.

This sequence joins TRBV6-2 or TRBV6-3 and TRBJ1-5; 9 bases fit TRBD1. The CDR3 runs 15 residues. V lost 4 bases to trimming and J lost 7 bases; unmatched junction nucleotides: 8. In germline, CDR1 is MNHEY, CDR2 SVGEGT. The CDR3 sequence: CASSWHRGQEQPQHF. The CDR3 nucleotides are TGTGCCAGCAGTTGGCACAGGGGGCAGGAACAGCCCCAGCATTTT.

The gene calls are TRBV3-1 (or the pseudogene TRBV3-2) and TRBJ2-4; D is perhaps TRBD2 (6 bases). V gave up 3 bases and J gave up 11 bases, with 14 bases separating them. This CDR3 is 13 amino acids long. The V gene's germline CDR1 is LGHDT and CDR2 YNNKEL (reference sequence). The CDR3 here is CASSHSTGELQYF. DNA of the CDR3: TGTGCCAGCAGCCACTCCACGGGGGAACTTCAGTACTTC.

The rearrangement links TRBV6-5 to TRBJ2-3, with D tentatively TRBD2 (5 bases). The V and J ends lost 6 bases and 0 bases respectively, with 13 bases between them. CDR1 is MNHEY and CDR2 is SVGAGI in the germline V gene. The CDR3 covers 15 residues. This CDR3 is CASSLLGASTDTQYF. The CDR3 DNA sequence: TGTGCCAGCAGCTTACTAGGTGCTAGCACAGATACGCAGTATTTT.

V usage is TRBV27 and J usage is TRBJ2-5; no clear D. The ends were cut back, 4 bases at V and 7 bases at J, with 7 bases in the middle. Germline V gene data show CDR1 as MNHEY and CDR2 as SMNVEV (reference sequence). This CDR3 spans 11 amino acids. CDR3 nucleotides: TGTGCCAGCAGTTCCCTCGGGACCCAGTACTTC. This gives the protein CASSSLGTQYF.

The chain employs TRBV11-3 and TRBJ2-5, with D possibly matching TRBD1 (6 bases). The CDR3 has 15 residues. The germline V gene has CDR1 SGHNT and CDR2 YENEEA. Trimming took off 5 bases at V and 5 bases at J, with 18 bases between the two ends. The CDR3 DNA reads TGTGCCAGCAGCACCCACAGGGTGGAGAGGGAGACCCAGTACTTC. This gives the protein CASSTHRVERETQYF.

This chain links TRBV5-4 with TRBJ2-7; weak D call: TRBD1 (5 bases). The germline V gene encodes CDR1 SGHNT and CDR2 YYREEE (reference sequence). The length of the CDR3 is 16 residues. V was clipped by 5 bases and J by 1 base, with 19 bases between them. DNA of the CDR3: TGTGCCAGCAGTTCTATAGGGTCAGGGCTATCCTACGAGCAGTACGTC. Translating gives CASSSIGSGLSYEQYV.

The chain uses TRBV19 and TRBJ1-5, with D uncertain. Between the trimmed V and J ends, which lost 0 bases and 3 bases, there was a span of 9 bases. The CDR3 runs to 15 residues. Germline CDR1 is LNHDA and CDR2 is SQIVND (reference sequence). The CDR3: CASSIDRGYNQPQHF. The CDR3 DNA sequence: TGTGCCAGTAGTATAGATCGCGGGTACAATCAGCCCCAGCATTTT.

The rearrangement joins TRBV5-4 to TRBJ1-2; 7 bases align to TRBD1. J was trimmed by 3 bases and V by 6 bases; bases with no gene match: 8. CDR3 length equals 14 residues. CDR1 and CDR2 (germline): SGHNT, YYREEE (reference sequence). CDR3 amino acids: CASKKAGTDYGYTF. CDR3 DNA sequence: TGTGCCAGCAAGAAAGCCGGGACAGACTATGGCTACACCTTC.

The V and J genes are TRBV9 and TRBJ1-6; no clear D gene. The V end lost 0 bases, the J end lost 5 bases, and 9 bases lay between the germline ends. Germline V gene sequence: CDR1 SGDLS, CDR2 YYNGEE. The length of the CDR3 is 15 residues. In nucleotides, the CDR3 is TGTGCCAGCAGCGTAGCGGCGGTTAATAATTCACCCCTCCACTTT. Encoded protein: CASSVAAVNNSPLHF.

Points on this clone: Other nucleotide sequences in the sample specify the same CDR3. This chain joins TRBV5-1 and TRBJ1-2; D is possibly TRBD1 (5 bases). The germline gives CDR1 SGHRS, CDR2 YFSETQ. Trimming cost V 0 bases and J 1 base, with 7 bases left between them. The CDR3 has 14 residues. CDR3 loop: CASSLDQGNYGYTF. In nucleotides, the CDR3 is TGCGCCAGCAGCTTGGACCAGGGTAACTATGGCTACACCTTC.

The chain uses TRBV6-5 and TRBJ2-7; perhaps TRBD1 as D (7 bases). From germline, CDR1 is MNHEY and CDR2 SVGAGI. The germline V and J ends were trimmed by 10 bases and 5 bases, with 18 bases remaining between them. The CDR3 sequence is 13 residues long. DNA of the CDR3: TGTGCCACCCGACAGGGAGGAGGTAACGAGCAGTACGTC. The encoded protein is CATRQGGGNEQYV.

The chain recombines TRBV11-1 with TRBJ1-1; D is unresolved. The CDR3 loop spans 13 amino acids. V lost 3 bases and J lost 2, with 7 bases in between. Germline-derived CDR1 and CDR2 are SGHAT and FQDESV (reference sequence). The CDR3 here is CASSFQANTEAFF. CDR3 nucleotide sequence: TGTGCCAGCAGCTTTCAGGCCAACACTGAAGCTTTCTTT.